The rows below give T cell receptor beta chains drawn from one sample of a study of blood T cell repertoires in COVID-19. Clones were read by immunoSEQ multiplex PCR, and TCRdb kept only the in-frame ones, dropping some. The table has more than 200,000 clones, roughly 90% seen once; the top ten hold more than 0.55%. Sequenced sample: peripheral blood. The receptor source for this set is a human donor in a cohort sampled during active COVID-19. Both conserved end residues are part of each CDR3. Fields, in order: CDR3 length, V gene, D gene, clone size, J gene, CDR3 protein, CDR3 DNA. D genes are given only for firm matches. A row's size may be missing; if present it is once, few, many or a size class.

cdr3_length: 16; v_call: TRBV6-1; d_call: TRBD1; clone_size: once; j_call: TRBJ1-3; cdr3_aa: CASSELDRAGGNTIYF; cdr3_nt: TGTGCCAGCAGTGAATTGGACAGGGCCGGCGGAAACACCATATATTTT
cdr3_length: 13; v_call: TRBV10-2; d_call: TRBD1; clone_size: -; j_call: TRBJ1-2; cdr3_aa: CASRQGTNYGYTF; cdr3_nt: TGCGCCAGCAGACAGGGGACTAACTATGGCTACACCTTC
cdr3_length: 15; v_call: TRBV10-3; d_call: -; clone_size: -; j_call: TRBJ2-7; cdr3_aa: CAISESRTVGYEQYF; cdr3_nt: TGTGCCATCAGTGAGTCCAGGACAGTGGGATACGAGCAGTACTTC
cdr3_length: 15; v_call: TRBV10-1; d_call: TRBD2; clone_size: once; j_call: TRBJ2-5; cdr3_aa: CASSDGGGSGETQYF; cdr3_nt: TGCGCCAGCAGTGACGGCGGGGGATCGGGAGAGACCCAGTACTTC
cdr3_length: 18; v_call: TRBV19; d_call: TRBD2; clone_size: -; j_call: TRBJ2-3; cdr3_aa: CASSPTGGAWGHTDTQYF; cdr3_nt: TGTGCCAGTAGTCCGACGGGAGGGGCTTGGGGGCACACAGATACGCAGTATTTT
cdr3_length: 17; v_call: TRBV13; d_call: TRBD1; clone_size: -; j_call: TRBJ1-3; cdr3_aa: CASSSTDRVVSGNTIYF; cdr3_nt: TGTGCCAGCAGCTCCACGGACAGGGTGGTATCCGGAAACACCATATATTTT
cdr3_length: 12; v_call: TRBV11-2; d_call: -; clone_size: -; j_call: TRBJ2-5; cdr3_aa: CASSLDGETQYF; cdr3_nt: TGTGCCAGCAGCTTAGACGGTGAGACCCAGTACTTC
cdr3_length: 13; v_call: TRBV5-4; d_call: -; clone_size: -; j_call: TRBJ2-3; cdr3_aa: CASSRSGRDTQYF; cdr3_nt: TGTGCCAGCAGCCGATCCGGTCGAGATACGCAGTATTTT
cdr3_length: 14; v_call: TRBV4-1; d_call: -; clone_size: -; j_call: TRBJ1-1; cdr3_aa: CASSQVKLNTEAFF; cdr3_nt: TGCGCCAGCAGCCAAGTTAAACTAAACACTGAAGCTTTCTTT
cdr3_length: 18; v_call: TRBV5-1; d_call: -; clone_size: -; j_call: TRBJ2-6; cdr3_aa: CASSLVLERRSGANVLTF; cdr3_nt: TGCGCCAGCAGCTTGGTCCTAGAGAGACGATCTGGGGCCAACGTCCTGACTTTC
cdr3_length: 13; v_call: TRBV12-3/TRBV12-4; d_call: -; clone_size: -; j_call: TRBJ1-2; cdr3_aa: CASSLVRGYGYTF; cdr3_nt: TGTGCCAGCAGTTTAGTCAGGGGATATGGCTACACCTTC
cdr3_length: 12; v_call: TRBV19; d_call: -; clone_size: -; j_call: TRBJ2-7; cdr3_aa: CASSPDTYEQYF; cdr3_nt: TGTGCCAGTAGCCCGGACACCTACGAGCAGTACTTC
cdr3_length: 14; v_call: TRBV28; d_call: -; clone_size: -; j_call: TRBJ2-3; cdr3_aa: CASWREASTDTQYF; cdr3_nt: TGTGCCAGCTGGAGGGAGGCTAGCACAGATACGCAGTATTTT
cdr3_length: 15; v_call: TRBV3-1/TRBV3-2; d_call: TRBD1; clone_size: -; j_call: TRBJ1-5; cdr3_aa: CASSQGTGTNQPQHF; cdr3_nt: TGTGCCAGCAGCCAAGGGACAGGGACGAATCAGCCCCAGCATTTT
cdr3_length: 14; v_call: TRBV28; d_call: -; clone_size: -; j_call: TRBJ1-3; cdr3_aa: CASLNSGSGNTIYF; cdr3_nt: TGTGCCAGCTTGAATTCGGGCTCTGGAAACACCATATATTTT
cdr3_length: 15; v_call: TRBV5-1; d_call: -; clone_size: -; j_call: TRBJ2-2; cdr3_aa: CASSFGGQNTGELFF; cdr3_nt: TGCGCCAGCAGCTTTGGGGGCCAGAACACCGGGGAGCTGTTTTTT
cdr3_length: 17; v_call: TRBV5-1; d_call: TRBD2; clone_size: -; j_call: TRBJ2-3; cdr3_aa: CASSLPSGTPNADTQYF; cdr3_nt: TGCGCCAGCAGCTTGCCTAGCGGGACCCCAAACGCAGATACGCAGTATTTT
cdr3_length: 13; v_call: TRBV5-4; d_call: -; clone_size: -; j_call: TRBJ1-1; cdr3_aa: CASSKATGSEAFF; cdr3_nt: TGTGCCAGCAGCAAGGCAACGGGTAGTGAAGCTTTCTTT
cdr3_length: 14; v_call: TRBV5-6; d_call: -; clone_size: -; j_call: TRBJ1-1; cdr3_aa: CASSLGQGSTEAFF; cdr3_nt: TGTGCCAGCAGCTTGGGGCAGGGGAGCACTGAAGCTTTCTTT
cdr3_length: 18; v_call: TRBV7-9; d_call: TRBD1; clone_size: few; j_call: TRBJ2-6; cdr3_aa: CASSLVGQGYSGANVLTF; cdr3_nt: TGTGCCAGCAGCTTAGTGGGACAGGGGTACTCTGGGGCCAACGTCCTGACTTTC
cdr3_length: 19; v_call: TRBV27; d_call: TRBD2; clone_size: -; j_call: TRBJ2-2; cdr3_aa: CASSPSTSGNGLGTGELFF; cdr3_nt: TGTGCCAGCAGCCCATCGACTAGCGGGAACGGTTTGGGCACCGGGGAGCTGTTTTTT
cdr3_length: 12; v_call: TRBV6-6; d_call: -; clone_size: -; j_call: TRBJ2-7; cdr3_aa: CASSLSPVEQYF; cdr3_nt: TGTGCCAGCAGTCTGAGCCCCGTCGAGCAGTACTTC
cdr3_length: 15; v_call: TRBV5-6; d_call: -; clone_size: -; j_call: TRBJ2-1; cdr3_aa: CASSIPGHPDNEQFF; cdr3_nt: TGTGCCAGCAGCATACCGGGACACCCAGACAATGAGCAGTTCTTC
cdr3_length: 15; v_call: TRBV5-1; d_call: TRBD1; clone_size: -; j_call: TRBJ2-1; cdr3_aa: CASSVRQGGYNEQFF; cdr3_nt: TGCGCCAGCAGCGTCCGACAGGGGGGGTACAATGAGCAGTTCTTC
cdr3_length: 15; v_call: TRBV27; d_call: TRBD1; clone_size: -; j_call: TRBJ1-4; cdr3_aa: CASSSTGGWDEKLFF; cdr3_nt: TGTGCCAGCAGTTCCACAGGGGGGTGGGATGAAAAACTGTTTTTT
cdr3_length: 18; v_call: TRBV18; d_call: -; clone_size: -; j_call: TRBJ1-2; cdr3_aa: CASSPPRTYQYPHYGYTF; cdr3_nt: TGTGCCAGCTCACCACCAAGAACCTACCAATACCCTCACTATGGCTACACCTTC
cdr3_length: 15; v_call: TRBV4-1; d_call: -; clone_size: -; j_call: TRBJ1-4; cdr3_aa: CASSQEQPTNEKLFF; cdr3_nt: TGCGCCAGCAGCCAAGAACAGCCAACTAATGAAAAACTGTTTTTT